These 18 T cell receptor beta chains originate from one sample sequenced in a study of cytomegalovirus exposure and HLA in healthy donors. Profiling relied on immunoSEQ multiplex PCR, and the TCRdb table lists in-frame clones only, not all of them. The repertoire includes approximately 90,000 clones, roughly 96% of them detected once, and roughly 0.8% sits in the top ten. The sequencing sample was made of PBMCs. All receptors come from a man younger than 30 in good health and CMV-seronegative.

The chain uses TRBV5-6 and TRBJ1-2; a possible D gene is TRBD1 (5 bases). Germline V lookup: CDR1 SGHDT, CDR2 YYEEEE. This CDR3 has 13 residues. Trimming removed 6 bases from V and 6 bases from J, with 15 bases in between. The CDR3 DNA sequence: TGTGCCAGCACCTACGGGGGGTCGGATGGCTACACCTTC. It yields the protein CASTYGGSDGYTF.

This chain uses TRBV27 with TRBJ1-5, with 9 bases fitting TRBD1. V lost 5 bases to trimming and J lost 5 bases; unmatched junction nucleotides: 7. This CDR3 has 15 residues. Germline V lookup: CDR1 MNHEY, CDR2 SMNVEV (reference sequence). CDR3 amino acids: CASSPFTGGDQPQHF. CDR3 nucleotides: TGTGCCAGCAGTCCCTTTACAGGGGGCGATCAGCCCCAGCATTTT.

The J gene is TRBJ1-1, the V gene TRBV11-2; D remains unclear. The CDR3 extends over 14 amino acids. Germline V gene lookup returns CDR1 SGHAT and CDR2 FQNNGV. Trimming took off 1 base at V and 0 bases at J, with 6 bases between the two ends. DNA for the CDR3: TGTGCCAGCAGCTTAGGAGGCCTGAACACTGAAGCTTTCTTT. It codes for CASSLGGLNTEAFF.

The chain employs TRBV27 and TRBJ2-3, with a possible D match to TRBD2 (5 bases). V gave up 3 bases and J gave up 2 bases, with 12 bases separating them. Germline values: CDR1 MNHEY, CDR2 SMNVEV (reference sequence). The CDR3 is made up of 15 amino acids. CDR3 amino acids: CASSFSSETTDTQYF. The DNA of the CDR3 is TGTGCCAGCAGTTTTAGTAGCGAGACCACAGATACGCAGTATTTT.

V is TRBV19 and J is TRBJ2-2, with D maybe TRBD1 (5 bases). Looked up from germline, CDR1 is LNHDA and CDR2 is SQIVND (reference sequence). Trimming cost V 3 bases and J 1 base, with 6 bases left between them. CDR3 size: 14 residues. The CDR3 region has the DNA TGTGCCAGTAGTATCCAGGGGAACACCGGGGAGCTGTTTTTT. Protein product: CASSIQGNTGELFF.

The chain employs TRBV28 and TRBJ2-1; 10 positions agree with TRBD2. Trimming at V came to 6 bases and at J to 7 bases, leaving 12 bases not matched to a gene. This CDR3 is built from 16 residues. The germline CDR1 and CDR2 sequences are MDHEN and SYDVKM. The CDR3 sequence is CASSRASGRAINEQFF. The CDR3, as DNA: TGTGCCAGCAGCAGGGCGAGCGGGAGGGCCATAAATGAGCAGTTCTTC.

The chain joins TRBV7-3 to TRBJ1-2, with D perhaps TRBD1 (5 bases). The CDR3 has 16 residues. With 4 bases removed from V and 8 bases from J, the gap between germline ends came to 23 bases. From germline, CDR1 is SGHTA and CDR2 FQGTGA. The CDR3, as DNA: TGTGCCAGCAGCTCTGCTCCGGGACTTAGTCCGACGGGCTACACCTTC. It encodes CASSSAPGLSPTGYTF.

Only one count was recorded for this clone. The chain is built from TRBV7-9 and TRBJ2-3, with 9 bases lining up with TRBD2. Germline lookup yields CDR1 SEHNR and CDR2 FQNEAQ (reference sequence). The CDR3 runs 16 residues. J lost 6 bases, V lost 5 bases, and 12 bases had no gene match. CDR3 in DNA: TGTGCCAGCAGCGTAAGACTAGCGGAACTACAGGATACGCAGTATTTT. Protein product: CASSVRLAELQDTQYF.

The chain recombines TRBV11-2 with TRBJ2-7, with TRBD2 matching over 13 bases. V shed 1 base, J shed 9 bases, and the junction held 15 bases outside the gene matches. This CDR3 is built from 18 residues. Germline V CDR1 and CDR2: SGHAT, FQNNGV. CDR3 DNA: TGTGCCAGCAGCTTAGCGCAGGGTGGACTAGCGGGAGCACGGGCGCAGTACTTC. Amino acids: CASSLAQGGLAGARAQYF.

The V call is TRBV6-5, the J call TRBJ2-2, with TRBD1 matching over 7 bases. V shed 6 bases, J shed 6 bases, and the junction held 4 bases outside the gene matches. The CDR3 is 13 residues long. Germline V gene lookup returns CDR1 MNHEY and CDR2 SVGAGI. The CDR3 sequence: CASSNRGPGELFF. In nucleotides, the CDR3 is TGTGCCAGCAGCAACAGGGGCCCCGGGGAGCTGTTTTTT.

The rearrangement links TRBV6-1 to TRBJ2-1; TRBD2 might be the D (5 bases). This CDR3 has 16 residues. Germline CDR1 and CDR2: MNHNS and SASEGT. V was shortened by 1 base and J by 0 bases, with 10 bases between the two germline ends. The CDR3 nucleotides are TGTGCCAGCAGTGAAGAGCCGGGGTTCTCCTACAATGAGCAGTTCTTC. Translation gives CASSEEPGFSYNEQFF.

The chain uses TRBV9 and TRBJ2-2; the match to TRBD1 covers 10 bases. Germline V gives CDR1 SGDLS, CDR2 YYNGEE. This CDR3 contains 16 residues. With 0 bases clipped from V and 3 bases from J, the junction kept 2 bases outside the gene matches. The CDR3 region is CASSVGQGAYTGELFF. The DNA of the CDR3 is TGTGCCAGCAGCGTAGGACAGGGGGCGTACACCGGGGAGCTGTTTTTT.

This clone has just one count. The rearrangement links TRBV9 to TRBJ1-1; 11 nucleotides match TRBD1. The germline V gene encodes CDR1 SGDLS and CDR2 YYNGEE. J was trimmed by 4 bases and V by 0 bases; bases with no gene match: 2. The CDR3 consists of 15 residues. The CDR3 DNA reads TGTGCCAGCAGCGTAGGAGGGACAGGGGGCACTGAAGCTTTCTTT. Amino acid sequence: CASSVGGTGGTEAFF.

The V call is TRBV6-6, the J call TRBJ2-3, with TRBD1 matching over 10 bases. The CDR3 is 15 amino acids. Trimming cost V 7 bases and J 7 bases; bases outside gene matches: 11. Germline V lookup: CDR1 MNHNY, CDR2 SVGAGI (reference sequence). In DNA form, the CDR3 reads TGTGCCAGCACCCCCGGGACAGGGGCCTTTAATACGCAGTATTTT. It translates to CASTPGTGAFNTQYF.

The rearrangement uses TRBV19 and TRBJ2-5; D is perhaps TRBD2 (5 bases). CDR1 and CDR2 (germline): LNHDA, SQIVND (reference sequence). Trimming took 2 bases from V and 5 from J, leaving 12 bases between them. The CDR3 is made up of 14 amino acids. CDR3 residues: CASSISRGEETQYF. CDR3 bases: TGTGCCAGTAGTATATCCCGGGGTGAGGAGACCCAGTACTTC.

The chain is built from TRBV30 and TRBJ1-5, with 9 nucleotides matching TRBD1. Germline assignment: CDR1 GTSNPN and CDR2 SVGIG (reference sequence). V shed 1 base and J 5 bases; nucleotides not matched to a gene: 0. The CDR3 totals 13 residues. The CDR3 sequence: CAWSGQGDQPQHF. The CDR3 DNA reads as TGTGCCTGGAGTGGACAGGGGGATCAGCCCCAGCATTTT.

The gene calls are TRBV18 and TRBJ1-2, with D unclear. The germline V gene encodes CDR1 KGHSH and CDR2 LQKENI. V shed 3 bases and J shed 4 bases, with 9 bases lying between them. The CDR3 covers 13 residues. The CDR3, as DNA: TGTGCCAGCTCACCCATAGGGAGCTATGGCTACACCTTC. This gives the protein CASSPIGSYGYTF.

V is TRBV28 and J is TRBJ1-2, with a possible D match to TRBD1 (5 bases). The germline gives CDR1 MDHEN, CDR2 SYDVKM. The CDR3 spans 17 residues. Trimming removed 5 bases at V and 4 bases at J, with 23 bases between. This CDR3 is CASSPRGVGAFGYGYTF. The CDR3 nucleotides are TGTGCCAGCAGTCCGCGGGGTGTCGGGGCGTTCGGCTATGGCTACACCTTC.